The entry below gives a single T cell receptor (beta chain) sequence along with its context. TCRdb keeps only in-frame clones here, not all; method: immunoSEQ multiplex PCR. The data show some 71,000 clones, with 94% seen just once and roughly 1% held by the top ten. Germline V lookup: CDR1 SGHVS, CDR2 FQNEAQ. The CDR3 sequence is 18 residues long. V lost 5 bases to trimming and J lost 5 bases; unmatched junction nucleotides: 12. The data belong to a study of cytomegalovirus exposure and HLA in healthy donors. This sequence joins TRBV7-8 and TRBJ2-3; TRBD2 aligns across 14 bases. Sequenced: PBMCs. This receptor was taken from a woman younger than 35 in good health and CMV-seronegative. CDR3 loop: CASSLGLAGVRLRDTQYF. Here the CDR3 DNA reads TGTGCCAGCAGCCTGGGACTAGCGGGAGTCAGGTTGAGAGATACGCAGTATTTT.